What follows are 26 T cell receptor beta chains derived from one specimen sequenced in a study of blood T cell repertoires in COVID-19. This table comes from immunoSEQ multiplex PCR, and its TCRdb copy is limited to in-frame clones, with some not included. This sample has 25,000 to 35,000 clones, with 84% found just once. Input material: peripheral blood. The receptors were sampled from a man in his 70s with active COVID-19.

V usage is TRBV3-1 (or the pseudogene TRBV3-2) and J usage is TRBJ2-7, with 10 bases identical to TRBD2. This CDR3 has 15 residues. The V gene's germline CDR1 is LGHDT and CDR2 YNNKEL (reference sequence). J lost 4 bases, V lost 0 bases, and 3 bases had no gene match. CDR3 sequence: CASSQELAGRYEQYF. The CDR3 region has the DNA TGTGCCAGCAGCCAAGAACTAGCGGGGAGATACGAGCAGTACTTC.

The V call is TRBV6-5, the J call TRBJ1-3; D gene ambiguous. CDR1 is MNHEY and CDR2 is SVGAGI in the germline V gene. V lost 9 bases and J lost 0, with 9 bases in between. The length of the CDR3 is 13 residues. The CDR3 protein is CASTVPSGNTIYF. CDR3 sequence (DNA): TGTGCCAGTACAGTGCCCTCTGGAAACACCATATATTTT.

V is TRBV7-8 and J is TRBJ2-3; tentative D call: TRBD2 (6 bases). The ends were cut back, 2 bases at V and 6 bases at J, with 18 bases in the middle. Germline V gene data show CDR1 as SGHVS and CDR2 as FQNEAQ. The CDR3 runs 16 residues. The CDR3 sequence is CASSLIASVPPDTQYF. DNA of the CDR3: TGTGCCAGCAGCTTAATAGCTAGCGTCCCACCGGATACGCAGTATTTT.

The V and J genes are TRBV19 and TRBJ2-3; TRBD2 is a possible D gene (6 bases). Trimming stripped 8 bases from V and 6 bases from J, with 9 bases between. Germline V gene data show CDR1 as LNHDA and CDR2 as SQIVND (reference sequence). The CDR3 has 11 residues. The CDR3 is CASGRGDTQYF. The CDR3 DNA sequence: TGTGCCAGTGGCCGGGGGGATACGCAGTATTTT. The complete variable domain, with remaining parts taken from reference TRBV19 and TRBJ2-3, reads DGGITQSPKYLFRKEGQNVTLSCEQNLNHDAMYWYRQDPGQGLRLIYYSQIVNDFQKGDIAEGYSVSREKKESFPLTVTSAQKNPTAFYLCASGRGDTQYFGPGTRLTVL.

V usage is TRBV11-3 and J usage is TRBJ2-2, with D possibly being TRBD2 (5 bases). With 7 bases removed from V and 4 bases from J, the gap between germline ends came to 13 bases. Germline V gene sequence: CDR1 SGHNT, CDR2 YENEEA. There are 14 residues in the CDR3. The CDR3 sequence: CASTLTRATGELFF. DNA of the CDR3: TGTGCCAGCACCCTAACGAGGGCCACCGGGGAGCTGTTTTTT.

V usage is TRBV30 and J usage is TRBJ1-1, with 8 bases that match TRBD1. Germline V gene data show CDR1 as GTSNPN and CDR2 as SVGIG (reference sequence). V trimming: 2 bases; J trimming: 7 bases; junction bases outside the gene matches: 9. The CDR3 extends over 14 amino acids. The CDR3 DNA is TGTGCCTGGAGTCTGACAGGGGTGGTATTTGAAGCTTTCTTT. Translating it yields CAWSLTGVVFEAFF.

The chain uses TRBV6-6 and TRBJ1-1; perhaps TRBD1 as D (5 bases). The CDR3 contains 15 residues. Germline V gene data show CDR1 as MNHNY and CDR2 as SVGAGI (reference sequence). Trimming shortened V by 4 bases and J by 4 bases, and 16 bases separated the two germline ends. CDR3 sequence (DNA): TGTGCCAGCAGTTCCTGGACGGGGGAACCCACTGAAGCTTTCTTT. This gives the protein CASSSWTGEPTEAFF.

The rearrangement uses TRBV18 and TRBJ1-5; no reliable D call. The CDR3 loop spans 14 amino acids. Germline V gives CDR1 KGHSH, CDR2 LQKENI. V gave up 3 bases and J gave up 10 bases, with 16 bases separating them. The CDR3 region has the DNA TGTGCCAGCTCACCGCCCCCGAGAGGAGAACCCCAGCATTTT. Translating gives CASSPPPRGEPQHF.

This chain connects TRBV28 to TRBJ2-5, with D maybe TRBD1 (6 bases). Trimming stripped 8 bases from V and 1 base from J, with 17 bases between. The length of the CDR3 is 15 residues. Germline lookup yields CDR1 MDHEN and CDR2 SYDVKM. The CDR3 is CASGTGTKSQETQYF. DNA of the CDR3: TGTGCCAGCGGCACCGGGACAAAAAGCCAAGAGACCCAGTACTTC.

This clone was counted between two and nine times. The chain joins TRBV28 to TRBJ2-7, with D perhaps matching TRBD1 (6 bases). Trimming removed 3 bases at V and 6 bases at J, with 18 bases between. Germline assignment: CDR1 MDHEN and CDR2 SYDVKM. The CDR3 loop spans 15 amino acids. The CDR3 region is CASSLAGVNFGEQYF. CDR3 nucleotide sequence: TGTGCCAGCAGTTTGGCAGGGGTGAATTTCGGCGAGCAGTACTTC.

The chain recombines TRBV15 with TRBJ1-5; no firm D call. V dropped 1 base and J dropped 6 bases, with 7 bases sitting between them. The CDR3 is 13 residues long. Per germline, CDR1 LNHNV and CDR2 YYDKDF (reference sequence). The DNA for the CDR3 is TGTGCCACCAGCAGAGTAGGAGGTCAGCCCCAGCATTTT. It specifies CATSRVGGQPQHF.

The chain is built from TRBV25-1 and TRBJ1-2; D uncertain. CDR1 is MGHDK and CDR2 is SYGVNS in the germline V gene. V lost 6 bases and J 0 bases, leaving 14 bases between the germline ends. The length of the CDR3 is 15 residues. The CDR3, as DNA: TGTGCCAGCAGCCTGCGGGCGGGCCCTAACTATGGCTACACCTTC. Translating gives CASSLRAGPNYGYTF.

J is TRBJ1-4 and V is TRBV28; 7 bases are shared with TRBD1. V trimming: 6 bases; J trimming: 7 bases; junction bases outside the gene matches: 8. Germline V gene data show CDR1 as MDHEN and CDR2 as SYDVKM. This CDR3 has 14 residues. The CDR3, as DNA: TGTGCCAGCAGCCGACAGGGCCGAGTTGAAAAACTGTTTTTT. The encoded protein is CASSRQGRVEKLFF.

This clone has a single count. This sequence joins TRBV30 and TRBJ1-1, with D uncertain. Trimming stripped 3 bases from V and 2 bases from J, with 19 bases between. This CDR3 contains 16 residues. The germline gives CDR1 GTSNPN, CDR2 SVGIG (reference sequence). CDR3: CAWSNLGRLSNTEAFF. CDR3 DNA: TGTGCCTGGAGCAACCTGGGGAGGCTCTCTAACACTGAAGCTTTCTTT.

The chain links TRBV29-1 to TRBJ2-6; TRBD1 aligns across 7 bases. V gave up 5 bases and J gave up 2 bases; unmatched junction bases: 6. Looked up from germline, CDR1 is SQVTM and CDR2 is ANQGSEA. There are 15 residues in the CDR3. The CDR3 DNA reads TGCAGCGTTAGACAGGGTAATGCTGGGGCCAACGTCCTGACTTTC. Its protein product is CSVRQGNAGANVLTF.

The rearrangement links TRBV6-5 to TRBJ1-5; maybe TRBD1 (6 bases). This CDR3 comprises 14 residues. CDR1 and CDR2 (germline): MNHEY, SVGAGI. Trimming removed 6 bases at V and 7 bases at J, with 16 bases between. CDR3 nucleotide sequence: TGTGCCAGCAGGGGCGGGGGCCTCAGCCAGCCCCAGCATTTT. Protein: CASRGGGLSQPQHF.

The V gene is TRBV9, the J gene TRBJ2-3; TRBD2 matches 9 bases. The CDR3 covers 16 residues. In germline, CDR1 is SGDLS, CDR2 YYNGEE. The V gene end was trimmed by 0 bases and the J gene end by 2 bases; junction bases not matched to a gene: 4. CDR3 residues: CASSVAGGGDTDTQYF. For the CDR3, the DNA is TGTGCCAGCAGCGTAGCGGGCGGGGGGGACACAGATACGCAGTATTTT.

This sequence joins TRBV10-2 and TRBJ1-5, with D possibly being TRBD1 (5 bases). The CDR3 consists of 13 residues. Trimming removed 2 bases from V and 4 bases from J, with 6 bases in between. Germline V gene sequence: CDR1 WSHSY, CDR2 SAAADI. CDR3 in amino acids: CASSEDRNQPQHF. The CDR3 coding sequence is TGCGCCAGCAGTGAGGACAGAAATCAGCCCCAGCATTTT.

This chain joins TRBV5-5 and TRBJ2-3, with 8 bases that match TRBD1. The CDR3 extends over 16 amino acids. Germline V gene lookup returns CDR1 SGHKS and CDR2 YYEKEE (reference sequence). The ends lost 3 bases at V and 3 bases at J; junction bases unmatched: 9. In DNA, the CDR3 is TGTGCCAGCAGCTCCCTGGACAGGGTTGGTACAGATACGCAGTATTTT. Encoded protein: CASSSLDRVGTDTQYF.

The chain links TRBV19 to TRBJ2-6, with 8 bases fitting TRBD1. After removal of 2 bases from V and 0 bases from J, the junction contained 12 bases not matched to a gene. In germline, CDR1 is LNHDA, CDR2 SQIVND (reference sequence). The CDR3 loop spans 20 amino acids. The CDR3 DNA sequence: TGTGCCAGTAGTATATCTATTATCGGGACAGGAAGCTCTGGGGCCAACGTCCTGACTTTC. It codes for CASSISIIGTGSSGANVLTF.

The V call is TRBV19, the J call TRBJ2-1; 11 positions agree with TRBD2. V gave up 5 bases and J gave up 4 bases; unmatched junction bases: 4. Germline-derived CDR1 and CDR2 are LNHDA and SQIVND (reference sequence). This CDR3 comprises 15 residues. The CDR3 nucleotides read TGTGCCAGTAGTCCCGGGACTAGCGGATACAATGAGCAGTTCTTC. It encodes CASSPGTSGYNEQFF.

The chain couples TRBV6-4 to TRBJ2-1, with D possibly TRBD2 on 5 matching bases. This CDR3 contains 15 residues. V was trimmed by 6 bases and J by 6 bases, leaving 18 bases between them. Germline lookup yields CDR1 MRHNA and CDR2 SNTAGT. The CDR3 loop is CASRRSGNQVNEQFF. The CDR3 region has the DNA TGTGCCAGCAGACGGTCGGGGAATCAGGTCAATGAGCAGTTCTTC.

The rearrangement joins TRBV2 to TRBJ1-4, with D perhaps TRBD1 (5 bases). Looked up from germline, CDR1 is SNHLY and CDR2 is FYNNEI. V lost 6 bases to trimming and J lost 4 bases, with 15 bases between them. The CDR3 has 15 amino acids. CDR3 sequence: CASSAEGRRNEKLFF. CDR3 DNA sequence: TGTGCCAGCAGCGCGGAGGGACGGCGTAATGAAAAACTGTTTTTT.

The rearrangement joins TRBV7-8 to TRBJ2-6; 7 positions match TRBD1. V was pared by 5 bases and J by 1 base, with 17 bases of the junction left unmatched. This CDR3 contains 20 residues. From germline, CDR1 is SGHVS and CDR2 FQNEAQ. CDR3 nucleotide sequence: TGTGCCAGCAGCAGATTCATCGACAGGGTAACAACGTCTGGGGCCAACGTCCTGACTTTC. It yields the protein CASSRFIDRVTTSGANVLTF.

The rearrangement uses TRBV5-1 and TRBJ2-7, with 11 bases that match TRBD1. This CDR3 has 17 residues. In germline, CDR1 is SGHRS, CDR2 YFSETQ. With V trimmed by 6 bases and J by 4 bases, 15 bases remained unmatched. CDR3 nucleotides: TGCGCCAGCAACCCGCGGGACAGGGGGGCCACCGGATACGAGCAGTACTTC. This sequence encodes CASNPRDRGATGYEQYF.

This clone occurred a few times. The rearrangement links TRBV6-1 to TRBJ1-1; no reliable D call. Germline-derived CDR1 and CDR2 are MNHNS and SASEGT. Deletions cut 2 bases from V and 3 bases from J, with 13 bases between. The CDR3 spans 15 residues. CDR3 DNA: TGTGCCAGCAGTGAAAGCGTCAATTTAGACACTGAAGCTTTCTTT. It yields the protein CASSESVNLDTEAFF.